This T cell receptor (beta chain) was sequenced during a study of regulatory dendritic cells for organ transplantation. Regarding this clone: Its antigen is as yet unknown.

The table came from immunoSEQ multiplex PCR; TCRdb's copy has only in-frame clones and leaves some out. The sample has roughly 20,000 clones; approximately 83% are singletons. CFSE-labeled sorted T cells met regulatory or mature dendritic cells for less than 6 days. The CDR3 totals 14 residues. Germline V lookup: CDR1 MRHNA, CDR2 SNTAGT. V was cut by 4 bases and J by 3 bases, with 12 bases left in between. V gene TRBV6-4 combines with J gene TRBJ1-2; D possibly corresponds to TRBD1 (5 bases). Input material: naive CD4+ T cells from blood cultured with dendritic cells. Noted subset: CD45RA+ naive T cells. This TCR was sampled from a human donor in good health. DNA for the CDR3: TGTGCCAGCAGTGTGGTAGGGGCTCACTATGGCTACACCTTC. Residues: CASSVVGAHYGYTF.